These T cell receptor beta chains were read from a single sample in a study of blood T cell repertoires in COVID-19. The table came from immunoSEQ multiplex PCR; TCRdb's copy has only in-frame clones and leaves some out. The data contain 250,000 or so clones, 85% to 95% of them singletons. The sequenced material came from PBMCs or T cells enriched from blood (not recorded which). These receptors all come from a man aged 35-49 years who had been exposed to COVID-19. Both conserved end residues are part of each CDR3. A D gene is named only where the DNA matches it firmly. Not all rows give a size; the values are once, few, many and, for expanded clones, a class.

NA	NA	TRBV5-1	TRBJ2-1	CASSLELENNEQFF	TGCGCCAGCAGCTTGGAACTAGAAAACAATGAGCAGTTCTTC
NA	TRBD1	TRBV4-3	TRBJ2-7	CASSQDRGHEQYF	TGCGCCAGCAGCCAGGACAGGGGGCACGAGCAGTACTTC
NA	TRBD1	TRBV28	TRBJ1-2	CASSVSGTGRSRNYGYTF	TGTGCCAGCAGCGTCTCCGGGACAGGGCGAAGTAGGAACTATGGCTACACCTTC
NA	NA	TRBV19	TRBJ2-1	CASSPSATPYNEQFF	TGTGCCAGTAGTCCTAGCGCGACTCCCTACAATGAGCAGTTCTTC
NA	TRBD2	TRBV28	TRBJ2-7	CASSPLTSVRYEQYF	TGTGCCAGCAGTCCCCTCACTAGCGTCCGCTACGAGCAGTACTTC
few	TRBD2	TRBV14	TRBJ2-7	CASSSRKGGRVYEQYF	TGTGCCAGCAGCTCCAGAAAGGGCGGGAGGGTCTACGAGCAGTACTTC
NA	NA	TRBV24-1	TRBJ2-1	CATSDPQGSDEQFF	TGTGCCACCAGTGATCCACAGGGTTCTGATGAGCAGTTCTTC
NA	NA	TRBV7-6	TRBJ1-1	CASSPSRARAEAFF	TGTGCCAGCAGCCCAAGCAGGGCCAGAGCTGAAGCTTTCTTT
NA	NA	TRBV28	TRBJ1-1	CASSLGGASEAFF	TGTGCCAGCAGTTTAGGAGGGGCCTCTGAAGCTTTCTTT
NA	NA	TRBV7-6	TRBJ1-6	CASSLLAAGATSPLHF	TGTGCCAGCAGCTTACTCGCTGCAGGGGCAACGTCACCCCTCCACTTT
NA	TRBD1	TRBV10-3	TRBJ1-2	CAIFKGQQIGDGYTF	TGTGCCATCTTCAAGGGACAGCAAATTGGGGATGGCTACACCTTC
NA	NA	TRBV18	TRBJ2-2	CASSEDMMFANTGELFF	TGTGCCAGCTCAGAAGACATGATGTTCGCGAACACCGGGGAGCTGTTTTTT
NA	NA	TRBV7-3	TRBJ2-1	CASSLGAADEQFF	TGTGCCAGCAGCTTAGGAGCGGCCGATGAGCAGTTCTTC
NA	NA	TRBV28	TRBJ2-6	CASSSVQGPYSGANVLTF	TGTGCCAGCAGTTCCGTCCAGGGGCCCTACTCTGGGGCCAACGTCCTGACTTTC
NA	TRBD1	TRBV7-9	TRBJ2-3	CASSSDRGRPTDTQYF	TGTGCCAGCAGCTCCGACAGGGGACGACCGACAGATACGCAGTATTTT
NA	NA	TRBV24-1	TRBJ1-5	CATSDSLMGANNQPQHF	TGTGCCACCAGTGATTCGTTAATGGGGGCGAACAATCAGCCCCAGCATTTT
NA	NA	TRBV7-3	TRBJ2-1	CASSPGIVSYNEQFF	TGTGCCAGCAGCCCAGGGATAGTCTCCTACAATGAGCAGTTCTTC
few	NA	TRBV24-1	TRBJ2-1	CATSDSQADSYNEQFF	TGTGCCACCAGTGATTCTCAAGCGGACTCCTACAATGAGCAGTTCTTC
NA	TRBD2	TRBV5-1	TRBJ2-2	CASSSPKTSGRPNTGELFF	TGCGCCAGCAGTTCTCCTAAAACTAGCGGGAGGCCAAACACCGGGGAGCTGTTTTTT
NA	TRBD1	TRBV11-2	TRBJ1-2	CASSGRQGGYGYTF	TGTGCCAGCAGCGGAAGACAGGGAGGCTATGGCTACACCTTC
once	NA	TRBV29-1	TRBJ1-2	CSVPWEGNYGYTF	TGCAGCGTCCCTTGGGAGGGAAACTATGGCTACACCTTC
NA	NA	TRBV5-6	TRBJ1-2	CASSLWVGSANYGYTF	TGTGCCAGCAGCTTGTGGGTAGGAAGCGCTAACTATGGCTACACCTTC
NA	NA	TRBV5-1	TRBJ1-4	CASSLAVEGKLFF	TGCGCCAGCAGCTTGGCCGTGGAGGGGAAACTGTTTTTT
NA	NA	TRBV12-5	TRBJ2-7	CASGLVLGGAPYEQYF	TGTGCTAGTGGTTTGGTACTTGGGGGGGCCCCTTACGAGCAGTACTTC
NA	NA	TRBV2	TRBJ1-2	CAASTEISNYGYTF	TGTGCCGCCTCAACAGAGATCTCTAACTATGGCTACACCTTC
NA	NA	TRBV7-9	TRBJ1-1	CASSLGGRPEAFF	TGTGCCAGCAGCTTAGGGGGGAGGCCTGAAGCTTTCTTT
NA	NA	TRBV9	TRBJ1-2	CASSVGTDNYGYTF	TGTGCCAGCAGCGTAGGGACAGACAACTATGGCTACACCTTC
NA	NA	TRBV30	TRBJ1-1	CAWNREAPEAFF	TGTGCCTGGAATCGAGAGGCGCCCGAAGCTTTCTTT
NA	NA	TRBV29-1	TRBJ1-5	CSVADSAYQPQHF	TGCAGCGTAGCCGACAGTGCTTATCAGCCCCAGCATTTT
NA	NA	TRBV19	TRBJ1-1	CASSISGITEAFF	TGTGCCAGTAGTATCTCGGGGATCACTGAAGCTTTCTTT
NA	NA	TRBV28	TRBJ1-1	CASRTLQGSPEAFF	TGTGCCAGCCGTACTCTACAGGGATCCCCTGAAGCTTTCTTT
NA	TRBD2	TRBV11-1	TRBJ2-1	CASSFIAGGPGDEQFF	TGTGCCAGCAGTTTTATAGCGGGAGGGCCCGGCGATGAGCAGTTCTTC
NA	NA	TRBV7-3	TRBJ1-3	CASSLMHTDTIYF	TGTGCCAGCAGCTTAATGCACACAGACACCATATATTTT
once	NA	TRBV4-3	TRBJ1-2	CASSQNRKNYGYTF	TGCGCCAGCAGCCAAAACAGGAAAAACTATGGCTACACCTTC
NA	TRBD1	TRBV19	TRBJ2-2	CASSIPGTGTGELFF	TGTGCCAGTAGTATCCCCGGGACAGGGACCGGGGAGCTGTTTTTT
NA	TRBD2	TRBV14	TRBJ2-3	CASSQRPTSIVDTQYF	TGTGCCAGCAGCCAACGACCGACTAGCATTGTGGATACGCAGTATTTT
NA	NA	TRBV5-1	TRBJ2-6	CASSPFGGRGNVLTF	TGCGCCAGCAGCCCGTTCGGGGGTCGAGGCAACGTCCTGACTTTC
once	TRBD2	TRBV6-2/TRBV6-3	TRBJ2-7	CASSFPSGTSGILLSYEQYF	TGTGCCAGCAGTTTTCCCTCCGGGACTAGCGGGATCCTCCTCTCCTACGAGCAGTACTTC
NA	TRBD2	TRBV12-5	TRBJ2-5	CASGLVGWGGRGQETQYF	TGTGCTAGTGGTTTGGTTGGGTGGGGCGGGAGAGGCCAAGAGACCCAGTACTTC
NA	NA	TRBV6-5	TRBJ2-1	CASSYSPQGSYNEQFF	TGTGCCAGCAGTTACTCCCCCCAGGGCTCCTACAATGAGCAGTTCTTC
once	TRBD1	TRBV10-3	TRBJ1-5	CAISERDRLVSSNQPQHF	TGTGCCATCAGTGAGCGGGACAGGCTCGTTTCGAGCAATCAGCCCCAGCATTTT
NA	TRBD1	TRBV5-1	TRBJ2-6	CASSATGGDSFGANVLTF	TGCGCCAGCAGCGCGACAGGGGGCGATAGTTTTGGGGCCAACGTCCTGACTTTC